The 30 T cell receptor beta chains given below trace back to one sample, sequenced in a study of metastatic and nonmetastatic thyroid tumors. TCRdb reprocessed the PCR reads via MiXCR. The sample comprises 30,000 to 40,000 clones, 15% to 20% of which are singletons, and 9.5% to 15% rests with the top ten. Thyroid surgery had not been preceded by any treatment in any patient. The sample comprised blood. These receptors were obtained from a male donor with papillary thyroid cancer or a benign thyroid nodule (not recorded which). Some clones in this sample may be carry-over from other donors' samples.

Relative to its sample, this clone is medium-sized. Mismatch with germline at one junction end may stem from a read error. This rearrangement joins TRBV20-1 to TRBJ1-3, with TRBD1 matching over 7 bases. This CDR3 contains 14 residues. Germline assignment: CDR1 DFQATT and CDR2 SNEGSKA (reference sequence). CDR3 bases: TGCAGTGCCAGAGACAGGGAAAGGGCGAACACCATATATTTT. Translating gives CSARDRERANTIYF.

This clone is medium-sized within its sample. The chain combines TRBV6-1 with TRBJ2-1; TRBD2 matches at 7 bases. Germline V gene data show CDR1 as MNHNS and CDR2 as SASEGT. V dropped 5 bases and J dropped 0; count of bases not matched to a gene: 4. This CDR3 spans 15 amino acids. The chain's CDR3 is CASSSIAGSYNEQFF. The CDR3 bases are TGTGCCAGCAGTTCGATAGCGGGCTCCTACAATGAGCAGTTCTTC.

This clone was counted many times. The rearrangement uses TRBV20-1 and TRBJ2-2; D not certain. There are 13 residues in the CDR3. Per the germline V gene, CDR1 is DFQATT and CDR2 is SNEGSKA (reference sequence). Trimming removed 3 bases at V and 8 bases at J, with 13 bases between. The CDR3 is CSASWAREGELFF. DNA of the CDR3: TGCAGTGCTAGTTGGGCAAGAGAGGGGGAGCTGTTTTTT.

In its sample, this clone was seen many times. The chain links TRBV20-1 to TRBJ2-1; 12 nucleotides align to TRBD2. V gave up 0 bases and J gave up 9 bases; unmatched junction bases: 6. CDR1 and CDR2 (germline): DFQATT, SNEGSKA (reference sequence). This CDR3 is built from 15 residues. CDR3 region: CSARDGTSGQREQFF. For the CDR3, the DNA is TGCAGTGCTAGAGACGGGACTAGCGGGCAACGTGAGCAGTTCTTC.

This clone was seen a handful of times. This chain joins TRBV6-2 or TRBV6-3 and TRBJ2-3; TRBD2 agrees at 7 bases. Unmatched junction bases numbered 18, after V lost 6 bases and J lost 0 bases. This CDR3 region has 19 residues. The germline V gene encodes CDR1 MNHEY and CDR2 SVGEGT. CDR3: CASSPTGWGGETSTDTQYF. CDR3 DNA sequence: TGTGCCAGCAGCCCCACCGGTTGGGGGGGAGAAACTAGCACAGATACGCAGTATTTT.

This clone was observed at least ten times. V gene TRBV12-3 or TRBV12-4 combines with J gene TRBJ2-1; 8 nucleotides line up with TRBD1. This CDR3 spans 12 amino acids. Trimming took 4 bases from V and 9 from J; bases not matched to a gene: 2. The CDR3 DNA sequence: TGTGCCAGCAGTTACAGGGGGAGTGAGCAGTTCTTC. This translates into CASSYRGSEQFF.

J is TRBJ2-3 and V is TRBV11-1, with 11 bases identical to TRBD2. This CDR3 is built from 18 residues. J lost 2 bases, V lost 1 base, and 8 bases had no gene match. Germline V gene data show CDR1 as SGHAT and CDR2 as FQDESV (reference sequence). The CDR3 bases are TGTGCCAGCAGCTTAGTGGGTACTAGCGGGAGTGTCACAGATACGCAGTATTTT. Translation: CASSLVGTSGSVTDTQYF.

This clone was observed many times. This chain links TRBV4-1 with TRBJ2-3, with 10 bases that match TRBD2. CDR1 is MGHRA, CDR2 YSYEKL, per germline. Losses at the gene ends were 3 bases for V and 6 bases for J; bases not matched to a gene: 6. This CDR3 region has 15 residues. The DNA for the CDR3 is TGCGCCAGCAGCCACCCGGGACTAGCGTCCGATACGCAGTATTTT. Translation: CASSHPGLASDTQYF.

This clone appeared many times. V gene TRBV4-3 combines with J gene TRBJ1-1; the D is unclear. V was trimmed by 0 bases and J by 4 bases, leaving 12 bases between them. CDR3 length: 15 amino acids. The germline CDR1 and CDR2 sequences are LGHNA and YSLEER. CDR3 protein: CASSQDLSRGTEAFF. The DNA for the CDR3 is TGCGCCAGCAGCCAAGATCTTTCACGGGGCACTGAAGCTTTCTTT.

This clone was seen at least ten times. V is TRBV11-1 and J is TRBJ2-1; D is uncertain. This CDR3 has 12 amino acids. Germline V lookup: CDR1 SGHAT, CDR2 FQDESV (reference sequence). V lost 4 bases, J lost 6 bases, and 7 bases lay in between. CDR3: CASSSDRNEQFF. The CDR3, as DNA: TGTGCCAGCAGCTCGGATCGCAATGAGCAGTTCTTC.

This clone was observed once. The chain employs TRBV6-5 and TRBJ1-3; weak D call: TRBD1 (5 bases). CDR1 is MNHEY, CDR2 SVGAGI, per germline. The V gene lost 6 bases and the J gene lost 2 bases, with 17 bases spanning the gap. CDR3 size: 16 residues. The CDR3 spells CASRFSGHNTGNTIYF. The CDR3 DNA reads as TGTGCCAGCAGATTCTCCGGACATAACACTGGAAACACCATATATTTT.

The DNA of the CDR3 is TGTGCCACCAGTGGGGCCTTTGGGGAGGACAATGAGCAGTTCTTC. Protein product: CATSGAFGEDNEQFF. The chain links TRBV24-1 to TRBJ2-1; D is perhaps TRBD2 (6 bases). V lost 5 bases, J lost 5 bases, and 15 bases lay in between. Per the germline V gene, CDR1 is KGHDR and CDR2 is SFDVKD. The length of the CDR3 is 15 residues.

Only a few counts were recorded for this clone. This sequence joins TRBV28 and TRBJ2-1; D possibly corresponds to TRBD1 (7 bases). Trimming left V 6 bases short and J 4 bases short, with 16 bases between. The germline V gene has CDR1 MDHEN and CDR2 SYDVKM. CDR3 length: 15 amino acids. CDR3 bases: TGTGCCAGCAGGGATCCAGGGGGAGGATACAATGAGCAGTTCTTC. It is translated as CASRDPGGGYNEQFF.

The chain recombines TRBV7-2 with TRBJ2-1, with 15 bases fitting TRBD2. This CDR3 is built from 12 residues. Germline CDR1 is SGHTA and CDR2 is FQGNSA. With 8 bases clipped from V and 16 bases from J, the junction kept 6 bases outside the gene matches. The CDR3 is CASAGLAGGHFF. DNA of the CDR3: TGTGCCAGCGCCGGACTAGCGGGGGGGCACTTCTTC.

This clone was recorded at least ten times. The chain links TRBV3-1 to TRBJ2-1; 8 bases line up with TRBD2. The V and J ends lost 2 bases and 8 bases, in that order; junction bases with no gene match: 5. The CDR3 has 14 amino acids. Germline loops: CDR1 LGHDT, CDR2 YNNKEL (reference sequence). This chain's CDR3 is CASSQSSAGDEQFF. Written as DNA, the CDR3 is TGTGCCAGCAGCCAAAGTTCAGCGGGAGATGAGCAGTTCTTC.

This clone was counted at least ten times. This chain uses TRBV14 with TRBJ2-7; 7 nucleotides line up with TRBD1. CDR1 is SGHDN and CDR2 is FVKESK in the germline V gene. With V trimmed by 4 bases and J by 3 bases, 3 bases remained unmatched. This CDR3 contains 13 residues. The chain's CDR3 is CASSPGQIYEQYF. In nucleotides, the CDR3 is TGTGCCAGCAGCCCGGGACAGATCTACGAGCAGTACTTC.

This clone was detected a few times. The rearrangement joins TRBV12-3 or TRBV12-4 to TRBJ1-4, with no clear D. The CDR3 contains 16 residues. V gave up 0 bases and J gave up 0 bases, with 8 bases separating them. CDR3 in amino acids: CASSLALTTTNEKLFF. CDR3 DNA: TGTGCCAGCAGTTTAGCGCTGACCACAACTAATGAAAAACTGTTTTTT.

V gene TRBV12-3 or TRBV12-4 combines with J gene TRBJ1-5; perhaps TRBD1 as D (5 bases). The CDR3 is made up of 15 amino acids. The V end lost 6 bases, the J end lost 3 bases, and 15 bases lay between the germline ends. The CDR3 bases are TGTGCCAGCAGACGGGACGGGACTTTCAATCAGCCCCAGCATTTT. Translating gives CASRRDGTFNQPQHF.

Remarks on this clone: A much larger clone lies one base from this, so it may be a read error. V gene TRBV5-6 combines with J gene TRBJ2-5; 10 bases are shared with TRBD1. The DNA end is a closer match to TRBJ2-1, so the J assignment may be wrong. Germline V lookup: CDR1 SGHDT, CDR2 YYEEEE. This CDR3 has 15 residues. The CDR3 sequence is CASSSLGQGTGEQFF. In DNA, the CDR3 is TGTGCCAGCAGCTCACTGGGACAGGGGACCGGTGAGCAGTTCTTC.

The chain carries TRBV19 and TRBJ1-5; tentatively, D is TRBD1 (5 bases). The CDR3 has 14 amino acids. Germline V gene data show CDR1 as LNHDA and CDR2 as SQIVND (reference sequence). V lost 1 base to trimming and J lost 3 bases, with 7 bases between them. DNA of the CDR3: TGTGCCAGTAGTATAGGGGACTCCAATCAGCCCCAGCATTTT. Protein sequence: CASSIGDSNQPQHF.

There are many counts of this clone. This same CDR3 is encoded by further DNA sequences in the sample. This chain links TRBV10-3 with TRBJ1-4; D call uncertain. CDR1 and CDR2 from the germline V gene are ENHRY and SYGVKD. The CDR3 runs 12 residues. V lost 2 bases and J lost 8, with 6 bases in between. This chain's CDR3 is CAISEGGEKLFF. The CDR3 coding sequence is TGTGCCATCAGTGAGGGAGGGGAAAAACTGTTTTTT.

The gene calls are TRBV6-1 and TRBJ1-2; D may be TRBD1 (5 bases). Between the trimmed V and J ends, which lost 5 bases and 4 bases, there was a span of 11 bases. Germline V CDR1 and CDR2: MNHNS, SASEGT. The CDR3 totals 13 residues. CDR3: CASSRTSAYGYTF. As DNA, the CDR3 is TGTGCCAGCAGTCGGACATCCGCCTATGGCTACACCTTC.

The chain couples TRBV7-9 to TRBJ2-7; 9 positions match TRBD1. CDR1 and CDR2 (germline): SEHNR, FQNEAQ (reference sequence). J was trimmed by 9 bases and V by 7 bases; bases with no gene match: 13. This CDR3 has 14 amino acids. The CDR3 DNA follows: TGTGCCAGCACTTTGGGGACAGGGCTCGGGGGGCAGTACTTC. This sequence encodes CASTLGTGLGGQYF.

This clone came up many times. The chain combines TRBV5-6 with TRBJ2-2; a possible D gene is TRBD2 (5 bases). This CDR3 is built from 16 residues. The germline V and J ends were trimmed by 5 bases and 0 bases, with 14 bases remaining between them. The germline V gene encodes CDR1 SGHDT and CDR2 YYEEEE. The CDR3 here is CASSFTGYSNTGELFF. For the CDR3, the DNA is TGTGCCAGCAGTTTCACGGGGTACTCGAACACCGGGGAGCTGTTTTTT.

This clone was counted a few times. Here the CDR3 DNA reads TGTGCCAGCAGTTTGGGGGGCCTCGAAGGGTACGAGCAGTACTTC. It is translated as CASSLGGLEGYEQYF. The genes are TRBV12-3 or TRBV12-4 and TRBJ2-7; D might be TRBD1 or TRBD2, each matching 6 bases. V was pared by 3 bases and J by 4 bases, with 16 bases between. CDR3 length: 15 residues.

This clone was observed at least ten times. J is TRBJ1-3 and V is TRBV7-9; no definite D call. Per the germline V gene, CDR1 is SEHNR and CDR2 is FQNEAQ (reference sequence). Trimming pared 4 bases from V and 6 bases from J, leaving 10 bases between. This CDR3 spans 13 amino acids. The CDR3 nucleotides are TGTGCCAGCAGCTCGATGGGTCAAAACACCATATATTTT. Protein product: CASSSMGQNTIYF.

Written as DNA, the CDR3 is TGCAGTGCTAGCCCAGCCTCCTACGAGCAGTACTTC. Its protein is CSASPASYEQYF. V is TRBV20-1 and J is TRBJ2-7; no clear D gene. The V end lost 3 bases, the J end lost 0 bases, and 6 bases lay between the germline ends. The CDR3 covers 12 residues. CDR1 is DFQATT and CDR2 is SNEGSKA in the germline V gene (reference sequence).

This clone was seen only a few times. At one of its ends the junction is not consistent with the germline gene, which may arise from a read error. This chain uses TRBV6-2 or TRBV6-3 with TRBJ1-5, with 7 bases matching TRBD1. Germline V gives CDR1 MNHEY, CDR2 SVGEGT. There are 17 residues in the CDR3. Here the CDR3 DNA reads TGTGCCAGCAGTTTCGGCGCCACAGGGGAATCTTATCAGCCCCAGCACTTT. It translates to CASSFGATGESYQPQHF.

This clone was found once. The chain has TRBV7-8 and TRBJ2-5; D gene ambiguous. Per germline, CDR1 SGHVS and CDR2 FQNEAQ. The CDR3 spans 13 residues. V lost 3 bases, J lost 2 bases, and 7 bases lay in between. CDR3 sequence reads: CASSFGRQETQYF. The CDR3 region has the DNA TGTGCCAGCAGCTTCGGGCGGCAAGAGACCCAGTACTTC. Full variable domain (rest looked up from reference TRBV7-8 and TRBJ2-5): GAGVSQSPRYKVAKRGQDVALRCDPISGHVSLFWYQQALGQGPEFLTYFQNEAQLDKSGLPSDRFFAERPEGSVSTLKIQRTQQEDSAVYLCASSFGRQETQYFGPGTRLLVL.

The sample holds a few counts of this clone. V gene TRBV6-5 combines with J gene TRBJ2-1; tentatively, D is TRBD1 (6 bases). The CDR3 is 14 amino acids. V lost 2 bases, J lost 4 bases, and 9 bases lay in between. Germline-derived CDR1 and CDR2 are MNHEY and SVGAGI. DNA for the CDR3: TGTGCCAGCAGTTACCAGGACAGATACAATGAGCAGTTCTTC. Translated, it gives CASSYQDRYNEQFF.